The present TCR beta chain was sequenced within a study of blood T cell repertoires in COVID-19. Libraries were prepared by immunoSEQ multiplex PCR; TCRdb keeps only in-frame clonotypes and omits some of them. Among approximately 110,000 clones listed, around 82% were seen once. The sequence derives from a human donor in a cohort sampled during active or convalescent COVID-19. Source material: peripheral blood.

The CDR3 protein is CASSPRAYEQYF. CDR3 nucleotides: TGTGCCAGCAGCCCCCGGGCCTACGAGCAGTACTTC. The gene calls are TRBV7-9 and TRBJ2-7, with no clear D. V was pared by 5 bases and J by 2 bases, with 7 bases between. This CDR3 region has 12 residues. In germline, CDR1 is SEHNR, CDR2 FQNEAQ (reference sequence).